This T cell receptor (beta chain) comes out of a study of human T cells and chemical hapten exposure. TCRdb used MiXCR to reprocess the RACE reads, holding one entry per CDR3 protein. The sample records roughly 100,000 distinct CDR3 sequences, about 12% being singletons. Time point of the sample: pre-sensitization, week 0. Treatment given: therapeutic diphenylcyclopropenone sensitization with weekly scalp DPC. The donor pool consisted of alopecia patients aged 18 to 70 years, considered suitable for DPC. Trimming pared 4 bases from V and 7 bases from J, leaving 11 bases between. Germline assignment: CDR1 SGHDN and CDR2 FVKESK. The CDR3 is 14 residues long.

This TCR was recovered from a woman between 50 and 59 years old with alopecia areata. Some clones in this sample may be carry-over from other donors' samples. This sample comprised whole blood, obtained in connection with sensitization to the hapten diphenylcyclopropenone (DPC). V gene TRBV14 combines with J gene TRBJ1-6, with D unclear. CDR3 loop: CASSREIENSPLHF. The CDR3 bases are TGTGCCAGCAGCCGAGAGATAGAAAATTCACCCCTCCACTTT.